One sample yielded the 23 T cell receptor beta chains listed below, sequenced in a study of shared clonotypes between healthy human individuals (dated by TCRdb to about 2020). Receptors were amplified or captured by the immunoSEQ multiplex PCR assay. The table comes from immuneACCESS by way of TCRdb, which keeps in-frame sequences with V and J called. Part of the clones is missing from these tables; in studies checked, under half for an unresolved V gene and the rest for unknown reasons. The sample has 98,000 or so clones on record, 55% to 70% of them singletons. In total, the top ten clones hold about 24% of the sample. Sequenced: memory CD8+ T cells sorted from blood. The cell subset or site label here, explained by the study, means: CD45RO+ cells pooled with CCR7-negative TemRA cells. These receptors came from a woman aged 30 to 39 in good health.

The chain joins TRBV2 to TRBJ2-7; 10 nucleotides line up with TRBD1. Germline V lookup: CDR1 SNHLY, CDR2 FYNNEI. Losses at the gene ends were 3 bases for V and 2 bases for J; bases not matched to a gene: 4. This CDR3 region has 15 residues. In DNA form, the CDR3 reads TGTGCCAGCAGTGATGCCGGGACAGGGGCCTACGAGCAGTACTTC. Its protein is CASSDAGTGAYEQYF. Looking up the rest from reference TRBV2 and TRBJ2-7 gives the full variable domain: EPEVTQTPSHQVTQMGQEVILRCVPISNHLYFYWYRQILGQKVEFLVSFYNNEISEKSEIFDDQFSVERPDGSNFTLKIRSTKLEDSAMYFCASSDAGTGAYEQYFGPGTRLTVT.

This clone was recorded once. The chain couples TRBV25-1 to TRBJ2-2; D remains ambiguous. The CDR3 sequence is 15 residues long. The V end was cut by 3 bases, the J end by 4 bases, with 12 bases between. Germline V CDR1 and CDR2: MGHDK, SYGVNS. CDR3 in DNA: TGTGCCAGCAGTGATACGGGCGCCACCACCGGGGAGCTGTTTTTT. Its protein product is CASSDTGATTGELFF. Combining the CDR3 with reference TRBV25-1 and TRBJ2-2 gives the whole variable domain EADIYQTPRYLVIGTGKKITLECSQTMGHDKMYWYQQDPGMELHLIHYSYGVNSTEKGDLSSESTVSRIRTEHFPLTLESARPSHTSQYLCASSDTGATTGELFFGEGSRLTVL.

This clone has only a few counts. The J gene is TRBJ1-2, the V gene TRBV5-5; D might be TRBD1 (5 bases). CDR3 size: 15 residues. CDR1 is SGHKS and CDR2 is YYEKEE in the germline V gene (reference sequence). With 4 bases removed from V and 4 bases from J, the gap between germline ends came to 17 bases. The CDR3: CASSADGGSGYGYTF. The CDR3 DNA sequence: TGTGCCAGCAGCGCCGACGGGGGATCGGGCTATGGCTACACCTTC.

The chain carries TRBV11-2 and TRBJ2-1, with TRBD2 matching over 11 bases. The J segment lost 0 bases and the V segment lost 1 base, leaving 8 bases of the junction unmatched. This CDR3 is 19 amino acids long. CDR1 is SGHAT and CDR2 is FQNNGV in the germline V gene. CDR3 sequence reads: CASSLGTSGLDFSYNEQFF. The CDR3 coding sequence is TGTGCCAGCAGCTTAGGGACTAGCGGGCTCGACTTCTCCTACAATGAGCAGTTCTTC.

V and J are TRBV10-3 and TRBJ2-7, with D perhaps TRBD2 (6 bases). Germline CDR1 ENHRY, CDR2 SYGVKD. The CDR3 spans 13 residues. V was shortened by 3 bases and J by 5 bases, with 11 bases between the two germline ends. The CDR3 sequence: CAISDGGIHEQYF. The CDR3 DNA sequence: TGTGCCATCAGTGACGGCGGGATTCACGAGCAGTACTTC.

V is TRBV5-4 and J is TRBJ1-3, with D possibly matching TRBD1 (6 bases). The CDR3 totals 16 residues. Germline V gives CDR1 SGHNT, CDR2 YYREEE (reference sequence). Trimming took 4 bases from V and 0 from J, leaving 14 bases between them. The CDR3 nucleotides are TGTGCCAGCAGCGACTTGTCAGGGGTCTCTGGAAACACCATATATTTT. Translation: CASSDLSGVSGNTIYF. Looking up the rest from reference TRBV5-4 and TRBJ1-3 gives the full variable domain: ETGVTQSPTHLIKTRGQQVTLRCSSQSGHNTVSWYQQALGQGPQFIFQYYREEENGRGNFPPRFSGLQFPNYSSELNVNALELDDSALYLCASSDLSGVSGNTIYFGEGSWLTVV.

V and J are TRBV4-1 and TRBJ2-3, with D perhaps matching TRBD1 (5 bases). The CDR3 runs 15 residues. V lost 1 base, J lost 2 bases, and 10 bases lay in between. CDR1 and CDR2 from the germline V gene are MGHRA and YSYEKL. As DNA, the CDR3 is TGCGCCAGCAGCCAAGGCCCGACAGCCACAGATACGCAGTATTTT. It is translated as CASSQGPTATDTQYF.

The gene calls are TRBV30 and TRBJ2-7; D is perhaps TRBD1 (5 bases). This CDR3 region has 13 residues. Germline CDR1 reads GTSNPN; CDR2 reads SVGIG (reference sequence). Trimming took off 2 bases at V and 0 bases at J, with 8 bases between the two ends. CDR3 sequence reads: CAWSCRDSYEQYF. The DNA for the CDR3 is TGTGCCTGGAGTTGCAGGGACTCCTACGAGCAGTACTTC.

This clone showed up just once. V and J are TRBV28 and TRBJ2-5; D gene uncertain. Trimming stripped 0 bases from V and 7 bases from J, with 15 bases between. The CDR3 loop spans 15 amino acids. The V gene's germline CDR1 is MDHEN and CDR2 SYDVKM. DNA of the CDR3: TGTGCCAGCAGTTTATGCGGTTCACTGGTGGGGACCCAGTACTTC. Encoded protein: CASSLCGSLVGTQYF.

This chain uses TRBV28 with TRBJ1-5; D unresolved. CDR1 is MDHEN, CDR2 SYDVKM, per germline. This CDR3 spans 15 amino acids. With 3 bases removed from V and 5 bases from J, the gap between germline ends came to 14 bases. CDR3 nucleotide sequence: TGTGCCAGCAGTTTTGGTATGAGGGTGGATCAGCCCCAGCATTTT. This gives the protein CASSFGMRVDQPQHF.

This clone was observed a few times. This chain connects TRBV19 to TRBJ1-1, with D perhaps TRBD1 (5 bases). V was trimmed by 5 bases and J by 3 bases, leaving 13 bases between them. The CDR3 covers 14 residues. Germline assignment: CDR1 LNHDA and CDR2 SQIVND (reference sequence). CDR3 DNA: TGTGCCAGTAGTGCGAGTTGGGGGTACACTGAAGCTTTCTTT. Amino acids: CASSASWGYTEAFF.

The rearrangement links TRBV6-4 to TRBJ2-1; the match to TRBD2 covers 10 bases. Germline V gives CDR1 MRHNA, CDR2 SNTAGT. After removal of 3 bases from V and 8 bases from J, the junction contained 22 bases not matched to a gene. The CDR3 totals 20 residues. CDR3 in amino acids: CASSEYVSTSGHYSHHEQFF. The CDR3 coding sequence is TGTGCCAGCAGTGAATACGTGTCGACTAGCGGGCATTATAGTCATCATGAGCAGTTCTTC.

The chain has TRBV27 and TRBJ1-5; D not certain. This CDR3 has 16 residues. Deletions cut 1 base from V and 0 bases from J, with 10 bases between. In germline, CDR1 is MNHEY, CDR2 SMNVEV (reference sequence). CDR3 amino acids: CASSLYGSISNQPQHF. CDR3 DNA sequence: TGTGCCAGCAGTTTATATGGTTCGATTAGCAATCAGCCCCAGCATTTT.

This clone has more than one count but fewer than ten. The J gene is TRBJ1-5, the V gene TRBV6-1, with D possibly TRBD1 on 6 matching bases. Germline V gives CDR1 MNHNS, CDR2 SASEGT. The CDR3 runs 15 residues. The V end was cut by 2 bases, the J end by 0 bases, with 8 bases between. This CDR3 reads CASSEHRDSNQPQHF. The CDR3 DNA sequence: TGTGCCAGCAGTGAACACAGGGATAGCAATCAGCCCCAGCATTTT.

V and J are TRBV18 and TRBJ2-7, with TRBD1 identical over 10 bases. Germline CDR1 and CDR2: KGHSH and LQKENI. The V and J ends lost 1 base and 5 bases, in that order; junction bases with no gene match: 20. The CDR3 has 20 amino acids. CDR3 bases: TGTGCCAGCTCACCACTTCACCACCACACTCGACAGGGGGCTTTCCACGAGCAGTACTTC. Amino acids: CASSPLHHHTRQGAFHEQYF.

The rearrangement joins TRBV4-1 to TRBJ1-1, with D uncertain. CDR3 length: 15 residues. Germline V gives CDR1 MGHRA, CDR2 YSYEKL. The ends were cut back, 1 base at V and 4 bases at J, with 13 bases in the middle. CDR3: CASSQVPSGVTEAFF. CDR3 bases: TGCGCCAGCAGCCAAGTTCCGAGTGGTGTCACTGAAGCTTTCTTT.

The CDR3 loop is CARNAGSGSSEQYF. CDR3 in DNA: TGTGCCAGGAATGCGGGTAGCGGGAGTAGCGAGCAGTACTTC. The chain has TRBV2 and TRBJ2-7; 9 bases align to TRBD2. With V trimmed by 9 bases and J by 6 bases, 12 bases remained unmatched. The CDR3 has 14 amino acids. CDR1 is SNHLY and CDR2 is FYNNEI in the germline V gene.

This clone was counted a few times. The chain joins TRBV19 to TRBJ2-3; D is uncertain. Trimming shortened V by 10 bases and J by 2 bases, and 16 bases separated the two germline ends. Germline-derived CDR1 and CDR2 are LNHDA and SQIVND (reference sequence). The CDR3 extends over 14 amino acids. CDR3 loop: CATKGAHHTDTQYF. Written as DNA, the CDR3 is TGTGCCACCAAAGGTGCCCATCACACAGATACGCAGTATTTT.

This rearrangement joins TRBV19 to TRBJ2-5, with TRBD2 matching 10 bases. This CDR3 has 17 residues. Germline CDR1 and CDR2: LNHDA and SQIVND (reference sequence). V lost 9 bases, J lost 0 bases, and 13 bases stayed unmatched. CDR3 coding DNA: TGTGCCAGCTCCAAACCGGGACTAGCGATATACCAAGAGACCCAGTACTTC. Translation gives CASSKPGLAIYQETQYF.

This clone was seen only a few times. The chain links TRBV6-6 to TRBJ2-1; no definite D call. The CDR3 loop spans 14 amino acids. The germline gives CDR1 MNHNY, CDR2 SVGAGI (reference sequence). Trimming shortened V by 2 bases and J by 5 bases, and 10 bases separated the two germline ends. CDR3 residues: CASSYTRTDNEQFF. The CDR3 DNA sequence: TGTGCCAGCAGTTACACAAGGACGGACAATGAGCAGTTCTTC.

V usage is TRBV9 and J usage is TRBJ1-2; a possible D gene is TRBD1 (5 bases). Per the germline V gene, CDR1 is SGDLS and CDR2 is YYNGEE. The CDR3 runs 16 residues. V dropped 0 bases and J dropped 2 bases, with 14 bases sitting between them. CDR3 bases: TGTGCCAGCAGCGTAGGGGGAACAGACAGAAACTATGGCTACACCTTC. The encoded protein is CASSVGGTDRNYGYTF.

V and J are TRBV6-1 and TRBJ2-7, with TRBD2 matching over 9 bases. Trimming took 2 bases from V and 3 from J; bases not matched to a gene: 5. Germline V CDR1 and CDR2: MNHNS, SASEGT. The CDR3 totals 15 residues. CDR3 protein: CASSERLAGIYEQYF. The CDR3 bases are TGTGCCAGCAGTGAACGGCTAGCGGGGATCTACGAGCAGTACTTC.

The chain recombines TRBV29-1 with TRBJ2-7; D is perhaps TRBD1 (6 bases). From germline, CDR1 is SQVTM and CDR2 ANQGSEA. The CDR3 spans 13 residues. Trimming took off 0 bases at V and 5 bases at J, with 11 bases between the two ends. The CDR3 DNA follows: TGCAGCGTTGAAGAGATGGCAGGGGACGAGCAGTACTTC. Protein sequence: CSVEEMAGDEQYF.